This entry concerns a single T cell receptor beta chain. Seattle cases were enrolled at active infection and followed longitudinally. This specimen comes from a study of blood T cell repertoires in COVID-19. Study background: Spain, Italy and the United States supplied samples that represented acute and convalescent COVID-19. Sample material is recorded as cDNA or gDNA derived from T cells, B-cell-depleted T cells, or PBMCs.

In the source study's methods: Reference gene primers were amplified, and this amplification served to estimate nucleated cell counts. Profiling relied on immunoSEQ multiplex PCR, and the TCRdb table lists in-frame clones only, not all of them. V, J and clone size were drawn from that table, and D and trimming were deduced from the DNA. The sample carries over 200,000 clones, 86% recorded once. Germline CDR1 SNHLY, CDR2 FYNNEI. This CDR3 is built from 17 residues. The V gene end was trimmed by 6 bases and the J gene end by 1 base; junction bases not matched to a gene: 9. The sequenced sample was peripheral blood. The chain employs TRBV2 and TRBJ2-5; 12 nucleotides agree with TRBD2. This TCR derives from a man aged 50 to 60 with COVID-19, enrolled during active disease. CDR3 loop: CASSRGGTSGFQETQYF. The CDR3, as DNA: TGTGCCAGCAGCCGGGGGGGGACTAGCGGGTTCCAAGAGACCCAGTACTTC.